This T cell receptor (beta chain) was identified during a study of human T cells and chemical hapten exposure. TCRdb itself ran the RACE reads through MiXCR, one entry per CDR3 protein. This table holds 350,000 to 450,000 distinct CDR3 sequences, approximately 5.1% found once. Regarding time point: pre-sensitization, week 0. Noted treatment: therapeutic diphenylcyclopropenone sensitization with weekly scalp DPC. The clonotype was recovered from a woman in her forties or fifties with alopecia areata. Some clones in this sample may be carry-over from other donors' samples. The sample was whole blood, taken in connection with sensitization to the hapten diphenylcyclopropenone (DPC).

The DNA of the CDR3 is TGTGCCAGCAAAGAGGGACCAGGAGAAAACATTCAGTACTTC. Its translation: CASKEGPGENIQYF. The chain employs TRBV6-1 and TRBJ2-4; D assignment may be TRBD1 or TRBD2 (5 bases each). The ends were cut back, 7 bases at V and 5 bases at J, with 15 bases in the middle. The length of the CDR3 is 14 residues. The germline CDR1 and CDR2 sequences are MNHNS and SASEGT.